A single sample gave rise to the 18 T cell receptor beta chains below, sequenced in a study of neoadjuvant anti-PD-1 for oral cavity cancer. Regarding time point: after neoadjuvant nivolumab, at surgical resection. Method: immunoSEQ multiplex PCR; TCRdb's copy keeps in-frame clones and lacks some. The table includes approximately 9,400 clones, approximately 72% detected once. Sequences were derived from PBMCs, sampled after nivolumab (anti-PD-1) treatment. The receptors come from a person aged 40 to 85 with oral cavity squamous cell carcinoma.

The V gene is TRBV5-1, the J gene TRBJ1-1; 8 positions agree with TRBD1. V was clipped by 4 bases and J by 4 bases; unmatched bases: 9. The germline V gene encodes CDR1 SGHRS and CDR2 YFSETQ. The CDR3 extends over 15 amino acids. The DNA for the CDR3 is TGCGCCAGCAGCATGCAGGGGGCCAGCAGCACTGAAGCTTTCTTT. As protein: CASSMQGASSTEAFF.

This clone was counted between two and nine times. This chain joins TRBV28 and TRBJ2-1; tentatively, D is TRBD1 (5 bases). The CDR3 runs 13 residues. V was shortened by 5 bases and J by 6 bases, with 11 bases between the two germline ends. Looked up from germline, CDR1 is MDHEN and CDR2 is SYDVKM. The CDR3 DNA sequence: TGTGCCAGCAGTATGACAGTAGGCAATGAGCAGTTCTTC. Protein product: CASSMTVGNEQFF.

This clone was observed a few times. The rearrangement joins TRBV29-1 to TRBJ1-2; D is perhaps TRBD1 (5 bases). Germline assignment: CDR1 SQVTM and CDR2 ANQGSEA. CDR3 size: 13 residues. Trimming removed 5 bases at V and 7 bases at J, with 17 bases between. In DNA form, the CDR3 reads TGCAGCGTTTCCTTGGACAACAATCGTGGCTACACCTTC. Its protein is CSVSLDNNRGYTF.

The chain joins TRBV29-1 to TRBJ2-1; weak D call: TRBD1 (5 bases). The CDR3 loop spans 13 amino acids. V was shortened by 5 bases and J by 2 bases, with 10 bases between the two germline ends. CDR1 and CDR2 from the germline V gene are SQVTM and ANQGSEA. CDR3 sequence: CSVLTAAYNEQFF. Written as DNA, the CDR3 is TGCAGCGTTTTGACAGCCGCCTACAATGAGCAGTTCTTC.

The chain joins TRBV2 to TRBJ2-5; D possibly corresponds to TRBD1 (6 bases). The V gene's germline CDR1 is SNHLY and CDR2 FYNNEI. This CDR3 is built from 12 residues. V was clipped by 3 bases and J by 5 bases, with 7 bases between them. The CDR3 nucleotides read TGTGCCAGCAGTGACCAGGGGGAGACCCAGTACTTC. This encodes CASSDQGETQYF.

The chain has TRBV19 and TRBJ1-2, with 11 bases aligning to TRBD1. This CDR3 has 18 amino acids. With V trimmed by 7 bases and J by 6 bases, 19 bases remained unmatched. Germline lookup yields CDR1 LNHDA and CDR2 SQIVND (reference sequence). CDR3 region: CASNHIPGQGADGHGYTF. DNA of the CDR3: TGTGCCAGTAACCATATACCCGGACAGGGGGCGGATGGGCATGGCTACACCTTC.

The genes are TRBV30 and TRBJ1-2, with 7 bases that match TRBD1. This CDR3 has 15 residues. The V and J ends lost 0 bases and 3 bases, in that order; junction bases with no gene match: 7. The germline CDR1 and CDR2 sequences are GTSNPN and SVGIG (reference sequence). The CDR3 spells CAWSVSGTDDYGYTF. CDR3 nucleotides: TGTGCCTGGAGTGTAAGTGGGACAGACGACTATGGCTACACCTTC.

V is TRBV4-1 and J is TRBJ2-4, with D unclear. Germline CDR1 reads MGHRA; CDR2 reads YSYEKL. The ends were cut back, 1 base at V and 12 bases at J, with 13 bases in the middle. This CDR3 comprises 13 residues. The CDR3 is CASSQVRASGQYF. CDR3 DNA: TGCGCCAGCAGCCAAGTACGGGCATCGGGTCAGTACTTC.

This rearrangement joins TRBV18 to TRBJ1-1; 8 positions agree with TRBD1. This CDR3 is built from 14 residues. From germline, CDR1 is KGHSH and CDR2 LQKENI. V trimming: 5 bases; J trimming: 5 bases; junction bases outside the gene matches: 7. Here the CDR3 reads CASSEVTGVTEAFF. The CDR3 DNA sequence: TGTGCCAGCTCAGAAGTGACAGGGGTAACTGAAGCTTTCTTT.

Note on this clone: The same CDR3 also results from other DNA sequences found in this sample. The CDR3 DNA follows: TGCGCCAGCAGCTTGGATGCCCACTCCTACGAGCAGTACTTC. As protein: CASSLDAHSYEQYF. The chain combines TRBV5-1 with TRBJ2-7, with no clear D. Per the germline V gene, CDR1 is SGHRS and CDR2 is YFSETQ. Trimming took 0 bases from V and 0 from J, leaving 7 bases between them. CDR3 length: 14 amino acids.

CDR3 amino acids: CASRPGGTSNTEAFF. The CDR3 nucleotides are TGTGCCAGCAGGCCCGGGGGAACCTCGAACACTGAAGCTTTCTTT. This chain joins TRBV28 and TRBJ1-1; tentatively, D is TRBD1 (5 bases). Germline values: CDR1 MDHEN, CDR2 SYDVKM. The CDR3 is made up of 15 amino acids. The V end lost 6 bases, the J end lost 1 base, and 15 bases lay between the germline ends.

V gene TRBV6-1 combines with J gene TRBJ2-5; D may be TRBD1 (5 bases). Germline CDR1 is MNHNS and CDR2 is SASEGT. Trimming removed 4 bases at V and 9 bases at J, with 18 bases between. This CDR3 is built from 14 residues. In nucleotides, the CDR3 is TGTGCCAGCAGTGGGATAGGGGTCCTAGGGGCCCAGTACTTC. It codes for CASSGIGVLGAQYF.

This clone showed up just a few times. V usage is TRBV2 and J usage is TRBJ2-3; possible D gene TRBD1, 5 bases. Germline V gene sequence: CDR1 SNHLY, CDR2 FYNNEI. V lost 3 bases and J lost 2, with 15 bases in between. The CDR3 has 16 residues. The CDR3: CASSETTVLYTDTQYF. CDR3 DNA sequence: TGTGCCAGCAGTGAGACGACAGTTCTATACACAGATACGCAGTATTTT.

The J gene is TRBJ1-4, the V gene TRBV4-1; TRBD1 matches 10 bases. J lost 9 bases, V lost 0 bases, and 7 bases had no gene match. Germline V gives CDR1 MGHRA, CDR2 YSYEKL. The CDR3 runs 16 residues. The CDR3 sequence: CASSQDLTGGVKKLFF. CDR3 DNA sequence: TGCGCCAGCAGCCAAGATTTGACAGGGGGCGTGAAAAAACTGTTTTTT.

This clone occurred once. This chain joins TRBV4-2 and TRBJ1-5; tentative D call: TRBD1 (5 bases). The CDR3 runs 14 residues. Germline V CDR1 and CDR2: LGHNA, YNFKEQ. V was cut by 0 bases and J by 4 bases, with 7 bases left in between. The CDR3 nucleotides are TGTGCCAGCAGCCAAGATGGGGGGAATCAGCCCCAGCATTTT. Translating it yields CASSQDGGNQPQHF.

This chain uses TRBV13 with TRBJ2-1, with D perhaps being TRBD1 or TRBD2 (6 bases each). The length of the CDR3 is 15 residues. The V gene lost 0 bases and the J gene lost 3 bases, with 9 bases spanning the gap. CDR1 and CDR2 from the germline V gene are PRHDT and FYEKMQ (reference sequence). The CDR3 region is CASSLGGGGYNEQFF. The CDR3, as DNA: TGTGCCAGCAGCTTAGGAGGGGGAGGCTACAATGAGCAGTTCTTC.

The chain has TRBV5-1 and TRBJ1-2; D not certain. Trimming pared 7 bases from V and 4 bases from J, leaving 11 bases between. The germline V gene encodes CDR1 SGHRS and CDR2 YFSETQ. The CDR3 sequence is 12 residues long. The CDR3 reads CASRNEVYGYTF. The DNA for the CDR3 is TGCGCCAGCCGAAATGAAGTCTATGGCTACACCTTC.

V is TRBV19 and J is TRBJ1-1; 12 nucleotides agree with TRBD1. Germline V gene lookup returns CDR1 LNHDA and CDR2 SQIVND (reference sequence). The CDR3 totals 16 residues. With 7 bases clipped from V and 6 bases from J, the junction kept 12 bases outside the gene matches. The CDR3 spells CASTSLAGQGASEAFF. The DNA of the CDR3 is TGTGCCAGTACCTCCCTGGCGGGACAGGGGGCTTCTGAAGCTTTCTTT.